The 15 T cell receptor beta chains presented below share a single source sample, sequenced in a study of blood T cell repertoires in COVID-19. The assay was immunoSEQ multiplex PCR, and TCRdb's table has in-frame clones only and misses some. The sample gives approximately 61,000 clones, roughly 80% of which show up once; approximately 5% is in the top ten. The sequenced sample consisted of peripheral blood. The receptor set was obtained from a man between 65 and 85 years old with acute or convalescent COVID-19.

In regard to this clone: An end of the junction differs from the germline gene, which may be a read error. V gene TRBV2 combines with J gene TRBJ1-2, with 12 bases identical to TRBD1. The CDR3 consists of 19 residues. The V gene's germline CDR1 is SNHLY and CDR2 FYNNEI. CDR3 sequence: CASREDIRDRGRLGYGYTF. CDR3 nucleotide sequence: TGTGCCAGCAGGGAAGACATCCGGGACAGGGGGCGCTTGGGCTATGGCTACACCTTC.

This chain connects TRBV12-3 or TRBV12-4 to TRBJ2-1, with 8 bases lining up with TRBD1. The V gene end was trimmed by 6 bases and the J gene end by 9 bases; junction bases not matched to a gene: 7. CDR3 length: 13 amino acids. The CDR3 region has the DNA TGTGCCAGCAGCCAGACAGGGGAAAGTGAGCAGTTCTTC. Protein sequence: CASSQTGESEQFF.

The gene calls are TRBV6-6 and TRBJ2-1; D might be TRBD1 (5 bases). This CDR3 contains 15 residues. V was cut by 5 bases and J by 0 bases, with 11 bases left in between. Germline CDR1 is MNHNY and CDR2 is SVGAGI (reference sequence). CDR3 loop: CASSAQGSSYNEQFF. CDR3 nucleotides: TGTGCCAGCAGTGCCCAGGGTAGCTCCTACAATGAGCAGTTCTTC.

This clone was recorded a few times. V is TRBV9 and J is TRBJ2-7; D gene uncertain. Trimming took off 4 bases at V and 0 bases at J, with 11 bases between the two ends. The CDR3 is 14 residues long. The germline V gene encodes CDR1 SGDLS and CDR2 YYNGEE. CDR3 coding DNA: TGTGCCAGCAGCTCGCAGACAAACTCCTACGAGCAGTACTTC. Translating it yields CASSSQTNSYEQYF.

This clone was detected a few times. The chain carries TRBV7-6 and TRBJ1-4; tentatively, D is TRBD1 (6 bases). Trimming left V 5 bases short and J 7 bases short, with 17 bases between. Germline V gene sequence: CDR1 SGHVS, CDR2 FNYEAQ. This CDR3 is 15 amino acids long. CDR3 in amino acids: CASSPVGGRVEKLFF. CDR3 coding DNA: TGTGCCAGCAGCCCGGTCGGGGGGCGGGTTGAAAAACTGTTTTTT.

The chain uses TRBV3-1 (or the pseudogene TRBV3-2) and TRBJ2-5; tentatively, D is TRBD1 (6 bases). Germline CDR1 is LGHDT and CDR2 is YNNKEL (reference sequence). The CDR3 contains 14 residues. V was cut by 3 bases and J by 7 bases, with 15 bases left in between. The CDR3 sequence: CASSHRDTEGTQYF. CDR3 DNA sequence: TGTGCCAGCAGCCACCGGGACACCGAGGGGACCCAGTACTTC.

V is TRBV20-1 and J is TRBJ2-1; no clear D gene. Per germline, CDR1 DFQATT and CDR2 SNEGSKA (reference sequence). The V end was cut by 0 bases, the J end by 6 bases, with 3 bases between. CDR3 length equals 11 residues. CDR3 loop: CSARDRNEQFF. The CDR3 region has the DNA TGCAGTGCTAGAGACCGCAATGAGCAGTTCTTC.

The J gene is TRBJ2-1, the V gene TRBV18; D unclear. The CDR3 length is 13 residues. Germline V lookup: CDR1 KGHSH, CDR2 LQKENI. Trimming took off 3 bases at V and 14 bases at J, with 17 bases between the two ends. CDR3 in DNA: TGTGCCAGCTCACCTCCCAACGTCCTCCTAGAGTTCTTC. Translating gives CASSPPNVLLEFF.

The genes are TRBV29-1 and TRBJ2-1; no clear D gene. The length of the CDR3 is 12 residues. The germline gives CDR1 SQVTM, CDR2 ANQGSEA. Between the trimmed V and J ends, which lost 7 bases and 3 bases, there was a span of 10 bases. The CDR3 loop is CSGRVGYNEQFF. The CDR3 nucleotides are TGCAGCGGCCGGGTCGGCTACAATGAGCAGTTCTTC.

The rearrangement links TRBV3-1 (or the pseudogene TRBV3-2) to TRBJ2-3; D call uncertain. V lost 0 bases, J lost 8 bases, and 9 bases lay in between. CDR3 size: 13 residues. Germline V CDR1 and CDR2: LGHDT, YNNKEL (reference sequence). The CDR3 sequence: CASSQDLPSTQYF. For the CDR3, the DNA is TGTGCCAGCAGCCAAGATCTACCCTCTACGCAGTATTTT.

J is TRBJ2-5 and V is TRBV7-8; the match to TRBD2 covers 13 bases. Looked up from germline, CDR1 is SGHVS and CDR2 is FQNEAQ. The V and J ends lost 0 bases and 1 base, in that order; junction bases with no gene match: 2. This CDR3 comprises 17 residues. CDR3 bases: TGTGCCAGCAGCTTAGCAGGGACTAGCGGGACCCAAGAGACCCAGTACTTC. Translation gives CASSLAGTSGTQETQYF. Full variable domain (outside the CDR3, taken from reference TRBV7-8 and TRBJ2-5): GAGVSQSPRYKVAKRGQDVALRCDPISGHVSLFWYQQALGQGPEFLTYFQNEAQLDKSGLPSDRFFAERPEGSVSTLKIQRTQQEDSAVYLCASSLAGTSGTQETQYFGPGTRLLVL.

The gene calls are TRBV9 and TRBJ2-3; tentatively, D is TRBD2 (5 bases). The CDR3 loop spans 16 amino acids. Trimming pared 4 bases from V and 0 bases from J, leaving 15 bases between. Looked up from germline, CDR1 is SGDLS and CDR2 is YYNGEE. The CDR3 region has the DNA TGTGCCAGCAGCTCCTTTCTCGGGGAGAGCACAGATACGCAGTATTTT. Protein: CASSSFLGESTDTQYF. The entire variable domain, with the rest obtained from reference TRBV9 and TRBJ2-3, is as follows: DSGVTQTPKHLITATGQRVTLRCSPRSGDLSVYWYQQSLDQGLQFLIQYYNGEERAKGNILERFSAQQFPDLHSELNLSSLELGDSALYFCASSSFLGESTDTQYFGPGTRLTVL.

The rearrangement uses TRBV6-5 and TRBJ2-4; D perhaps matches TRBD1 (6 bases). The CDR3 extends over 15 amino acids. With 2 bases removed from V and 2 bases from J, the gap between germline ends came to 10 bases. Germline CDR1 is MNHEY and CDR2 is SVGAGI. CDR3 region: CASSYAQGSKNIQYF. Written as DNA, the CDR3 is TGTGCCAGCAGTTACGCACAGGGATCCAAAAACATTCAGTACTTC.

The chain is built from TRBV10-1 and TRBJ2-5; the match to TRBD2 covers 9 bases. The DNA end lines up better with TRBJ2-7; the J call may be wrong. The length of the CDR3 is 16 residues. Per germline, CDR1 WNHNN and CDR2 SYGVQD (reference sequence). Here the CDR3 DNA reads TGCGCCAGCAGTGTGGGTCTAGCGGGGACAACCTACGAGCAGTACTTC. Amino acids: CASSVGLAGTTYEQYF.

CDR3: CASSTPGLPEQFF. For the CDR3, the DNA is TGTGCCAGTAGTACCCCGGGACTTCCCGAGCAGTTCTTC. The chain links TRBV19 to TRBJ2-1; tentative D call: TRBD2 (6 bases). This CDR3 has 13 amino acids. Germline assignment: CDR1 LNHDA and CDR2 SQIVND (reference sequence). Trimming stripped 4 bases from V and 10 bases from J, with 14 bases between.